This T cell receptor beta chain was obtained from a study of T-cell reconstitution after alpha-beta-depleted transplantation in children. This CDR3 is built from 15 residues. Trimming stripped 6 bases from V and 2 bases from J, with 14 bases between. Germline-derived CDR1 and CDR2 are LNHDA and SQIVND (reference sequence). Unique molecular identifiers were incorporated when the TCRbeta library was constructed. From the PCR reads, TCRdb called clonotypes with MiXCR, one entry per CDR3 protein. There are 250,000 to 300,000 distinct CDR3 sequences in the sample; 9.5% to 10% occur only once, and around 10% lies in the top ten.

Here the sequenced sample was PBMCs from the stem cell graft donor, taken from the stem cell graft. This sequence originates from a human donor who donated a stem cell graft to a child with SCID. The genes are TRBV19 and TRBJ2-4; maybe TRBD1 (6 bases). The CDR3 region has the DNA TGTGCCAGTAGGAAGACAGGACCCACCAAAAACATTCAGTACTTC. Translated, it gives CASRKTGPTKNIQYF.